This T cell receptor (beta chain) is from a study of blood T cell repertoires in COVID-19. Overall study: The analysed material was cDNA or gDNA that came from T cells, B-cell-depleted T cells, or PBMCs.

The trim removed 4 bases at V and 3 bases at J, leaving 4 bases unmatched. The CDR3 runs 15 residues. Looked up from germline, CDR1 is LGHDT and CDR2 is YNNKEL (reference sequence). Some clones are missing from TCRdb's copy, which holds only in-frame ones; the method was immunoSEQ multiplex PCR. Among some 90,000 clones listed, over 80% were seen once. The material sequenced was peripheral blood. The V call is TRBV3-1 (or the pseudogene TRBV3-2), the J call TRBJ1-4; 8 bases line up with TRBD1. This TCR came from a woman aged 45-59 years in a cohort sampled during active COVID-19. The DNA of the CDR3 is TGTGCCAGCAGCCCCGGGACAGGCGCTAATGAAAAACTGTTTTTT. Its protein product is CASSPGTGANEKLFF.